The sequence of this T cell receptor (beta chain) was determined in a study of T cells in Graves' hyperthyroidism and ophthalmopathy. J was trimmed by 4 bases and V by 7 bases; bases with no gene match: 16. Germline-derived CDR1 and CDR2 are SNHLY and FYNNEI. This CDR3 comprises 16 residues. Amplified TCR beta CDR3 regions came from RNA transcripts. When the TCR CDR3 underwent first-round RT-PCR, the HTBI primer set was used. From the multiplex PCR reads, TCRdb called clonotypes with MiXCR, one entry per CDR3 protein. The profile covers about 540,000 distinct CDR3 sequences, with about 45% appearing a single time and just over 8% taken by the ten largest.

This chain uses TRBV2 with TRBJ2-7, with TRBD1 matching 7 bases. The sequenced sample consisted of peripheral blood or thyroid tissue (not recorded which). This TCR derives from a woman aged 18 to 35 with Graves' hyperthyroidism. The CDR3 is CASTIEFTGQPYEQYF. CDR3 coding DNA: TGTGCCAGCACCATAGAATTCACGGGACAGCCTTACGAGCAGTACTTC.